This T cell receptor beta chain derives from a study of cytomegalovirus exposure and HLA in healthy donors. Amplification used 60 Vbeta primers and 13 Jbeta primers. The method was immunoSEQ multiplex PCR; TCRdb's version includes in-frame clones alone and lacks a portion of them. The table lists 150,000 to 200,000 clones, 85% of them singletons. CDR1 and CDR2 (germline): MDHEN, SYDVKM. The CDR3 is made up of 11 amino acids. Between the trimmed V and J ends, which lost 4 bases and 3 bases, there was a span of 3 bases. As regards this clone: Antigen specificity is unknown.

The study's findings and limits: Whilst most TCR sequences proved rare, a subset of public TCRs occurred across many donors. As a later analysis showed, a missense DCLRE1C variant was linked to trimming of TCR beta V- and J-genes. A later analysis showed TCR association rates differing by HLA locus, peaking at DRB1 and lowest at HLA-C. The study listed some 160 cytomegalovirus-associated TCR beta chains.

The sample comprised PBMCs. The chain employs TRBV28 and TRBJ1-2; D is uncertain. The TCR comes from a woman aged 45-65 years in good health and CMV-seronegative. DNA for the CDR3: TGTGCCAGCAGTTCGGACTATGGCTACACCTTC. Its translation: CASSSDYGYTF.